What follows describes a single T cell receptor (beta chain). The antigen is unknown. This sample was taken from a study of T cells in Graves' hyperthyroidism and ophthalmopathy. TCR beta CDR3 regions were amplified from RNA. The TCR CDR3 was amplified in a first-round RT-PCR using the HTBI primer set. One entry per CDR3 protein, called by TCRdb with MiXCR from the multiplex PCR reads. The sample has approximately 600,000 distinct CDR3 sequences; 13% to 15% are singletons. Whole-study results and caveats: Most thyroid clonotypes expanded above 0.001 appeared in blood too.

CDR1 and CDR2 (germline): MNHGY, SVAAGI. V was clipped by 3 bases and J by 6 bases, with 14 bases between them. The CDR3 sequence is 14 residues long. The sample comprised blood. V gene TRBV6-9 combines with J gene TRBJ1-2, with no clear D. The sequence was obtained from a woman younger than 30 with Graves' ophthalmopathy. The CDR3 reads CASSYRHRTDGYTF. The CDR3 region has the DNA TGTGCCAGCAGTTACCGGCATCGGACGGATGGCTACACCTTC.